Listed here are 20 T cell receptor beta chains from one sample, sequenced in a study of OX40 agonist ivuxolimab in advanced cancers. Receptor libraries were prepared by the immunoSEQ multiplex PCR assay. TCRdb took this table from immuneACCESS and kept in-frame rearrangements with V and J called. Such tables lack part of the clones; where checked against another copy, unresolved V genes explain under half of the gap, and the rest is unexplained. The sample table shows over 25,000 clones, and roughly 85% are seen once. 45% to 60% of the sample lies in the top ten. The material was CD4+ or CD8+ T cells sorted from blood, obtained in a trial of the OX40 agonist ivuxolimab. The receptors here all came from an adult with an advanced solid tumor such as melanoma, head and neck, liver or kidney cancer.

Comment on this clone: Different DNA sequences within this sample yield the same CDR3. V usage is TRBV28 and J usage is TRBJ1-1, with D possibly TRBD1 on 6 matching bases. Germline V lookup: CDR1 MDHEN, CDR2 SYDVKM. This CDR3 has 15 amino acids. Trimming took off 11 bases at V and 7 bases at J, with 26 bases between the two ends. CDR3 sequence (DNA): TGTGCCCTCACCGCGGGGGGGCTAGGAGGTAGTGAAGCTTTCTTT. Translated: CALTAGGLGGSEAFF.

The sample holds a few counts of this clone. This sequence joins TRBV6-1 and TRBJ1-2, with a weak D call TRBD1 (6 bases). The CDR3 length is 12 residues. Per the germline V gene, CDR1 is MNHNS and CDR2 is SASEGT. Deletions cut 6 bases from V and 8 bases from J, with 13 bases between. The CDR3 loop reads CASRRGDKGYTF. CDR3 bases: TGTGCCAGCAGGAGGGGGGACAAAGGCTACACCTTC.

The chain joins TRBV28 to TRBJ2-7, with 7 bases aligning to TRBD1. The CDR3 is 15 residues long. Germline CDR1 and CDR2: MDHEN and SYDVKM. With 6 bases clipped from V and 3 bases from J, the junction kept 11 bases outside the gene matches. CDR3 residues: CASRMTGQRDYEQYF. CDR3 coding DNA: TGTGCCAGCAGGATGACGGGACAGAGAGACTACGAGCAGTACTTC.

The V and J genes are TRBV9 and TRBJ2-1; 12 bases agree with TRBD2. Germline lookup yields CDR1 SGDLS and CDR2 YYNGEE. This CDR3 spans 20 amino acids. Trimming took 0 bases from V and 0 from J; bases not matched to a gene: 10. The CDR3 reads CASSVATRLAGDNSYNEQFF. CDR3 sequence (DNA): TGTGCCAGCAGCGTAGCTACGAGACTAGCGGGGGATAACTCCTACAATGAGCAGTTCTTC.

The chain combines TRBV6-4 with TRBJ2-5; perhaps TRBD2 as D (6 bases). The CDR3 contains 13 residues. V was shortened by 6 bases and J by 11 bases, with 19 bases between the two germline ends. Per germline, CDR1 MRHNA and CDR2 SNTAGT. CDR3 nucleotide sequence: TGTGCCAGCAGCCCCTCCCACTACCGGGAGCAGTACTTC. It yields the protein CASSPSHYREQYF.

The chain links TRBV4-3 to TRBJ2-3, with a weak D call TRBD2 (6 bases). From germline, CDR1 is LGHNA and CDR2 YSLEER. With 3 bases removed from V and 1 base from J, the gap between germline ends came to 8 bases. The CDR3 has 14 residues. The CDR3 DNA is TGCGCCAGCAGCCAGGGACTTGGCACAGATACGCAGTATTTT. It yields the protein CASSQGLGTDTQYF.

As DNA, the CDR3 is TGTGCCACCTGGGGGGGGAATGAGCAGTTCTTC. Its protein is CATWGGNEQFF. The chain is built from TRBV25-1 and TRBJ2-1; 7 bases are shared with TRBD2. CDR1 is MGHDK and CDR2 is SYGVNS in the germline V gene. This CDR3 region has 11 residues. After removal of 10 bases from V and 7 bases from J, the junction contained 4 bases not matched to a gene.

This chain uses TRBV13 with TRBJ1-1; D unresolved. Germline lookup yields CDR1 PRHDT and CDR2 FYEKMQ (reference sequence). Deletions cut 7 bases from V and 1 base from J, with 7 bases between. This CDR3 has 12 amino acids. For the CDR3, the DNA is TGTGCCAGCACTGGCCCGAACACTGAAGCTTTCTTT. It yields the protein CASTGPNTEAFF.

This chain uses TRBV7-9 with TRBJ2-3; no clear D. Germline CDR1 and CDR2: SEHNR and FQNEAQ (reference sequence). Trimming stripped 1 base from V and 3 bases from J, with 8 bases between. CDR3 size: 14 residues. For the CDR3, the DNA is TGTGCCAGCAGCTTAGTAGAGTTGACAGATACGCAGTATTTT. Protein product: CASSLVELTDTQYF.

The chain joins TRBV7-3 to TRBJ1-1, with TRBD1 matching over 9 bases. The germline CDR1 and CDR2 sequences are SGHTA and FQGTGA. With 6 bases clipped from V and 8 bases from J, the junction kept 1 base outside the gene matches. CDR3 length: 11 amino acids. CDR3: CASRGTGEAFF. The CDR3 nucleotides read TGTGCCAGCAGAGGGACAGGGGAAGCTTTCTTT. Full variable domain (outside the CDR3, taken from reference TRBV7-3 and TRBJ1-1): GAGVSQTPSNKVTEKGKYVELRCDPISGHTALYWYRQSLGQGPEFLIYFQGTGAADDSGLPNDRFFAVRPEGSVSTLKIQRTERGDSAVYLCASRGTGEAFFGQGTRLTVV.

This clone showed up just a few times. This chain connects TRBV11-2 to TRBJ2-1; 8 bases match TRBD2. V lost 8 bases to trimming and J lost 7 bases; unmatched junction nucleotides: 7. The CDR3 is 13 residues long. Looked up from germline, CDR1 is SGHAT and CDR2 is FQNNGV. DNA for the CDR3: TGTGCCAGCCATGCGGGGGGTTTAAATGAGCAGTTCTTC. Protein sequence: CASHAGGLNEQFF.

V is TRBV28 and J is TRBJ1-5; 7 nucleotides align to TRBD1. From germline, CDR1 is MDHEN and CDR2 SYDVKM. CDR3 length: 17 amino acids. V lost 6 bases and J lost 0; bases outside the gene matches: 11. The CDR3 nucleotides are TGTGCCAGCAGCCCAACAGACAGGGCGTATAGCAATCAGCCCCAGCATTTT. Its protein product is CASSPTDRAYSNQPQHF.

This chain connects TRBV4-1 to TRBJ1-1; TRBD1 agrees at 7 bases. The CDR3 is 13 amino acids. Germline CDR1 is MGHRA and CDR2 is YSYEKL. J lost 0 bases, V lost 8 bases, and 3 bases had no gene match. In DNA, the CDR3 is TGCGCCAGCGGGACAGCCTTGAACACTGAAGCTTTCTTT. Amino acids: CASGTALNTEAFF.

The rearrangement links TRBV7-9 to TRBJ1-2; 7 bases map to TRBD1. In germline, CDR1 is SEHNR, CDR2 FQNEAQ (reference sequence). V lost 5 bases to trimming and J lost 4 bases; unmatched junction nucleotides: 4. This CDR3 region has 13 residues. The CDR3 DNA follows: TGTGCCAGCAGCGGCAGGGGGTTCTATGGCTACACCTTC. It is translated as CASSGRGFYGYTF. Filled out from reference TRBV7-9 and TRBJ1-2, the complete variable domain reads DTGVSQNPRHKITKRGQNVTFRCDPISEHNRLYWYRQTLGQGPEFLTYFQNEAQLEKSRLLSDRFSAERPKGSFSTLEIQRTEQGDSAMYLCASSGRGFYGYTFGSGTRLTVV.

The chain joins TRBV14 to TRBJ2-3; D is possibly TRBD1 (6 bases). Germline values: CDR1 SGHDN, CDR2 FVKESK. The CDR3 runs 16 residues. The V end lost 4 bases, the J end lost 5 bases, and 19 bases lay between the germline ends. This CDR3 reads CASSRTRGEVGDTQYF. As DNA, the CDR3 is TGTGCCAGCAGCCGAACCAGGGGCGAGGTGGGAGATACGCAGTATTTT. The variable domain in full, with the rest retrieved from reference TRBV14 and TRBJ2-3, is EAGVTQFPSHSVIEKGQTVTLRCDPISGHDNLYWYRRVMGKEIKFLLHFVKESKQDESGMPNNRFLAERTGGTYSTLKVQPAELEDSGVYFCASSRTRGEVGDTQYFGPGTRLTVL.

V usage is TRBV28 and J usage is TRBJ1-4, with 10 bases identical to TRBD1. CDR1 and CDR2 from the germline V gene are MDHEN and SYDVKM. CDR3 size: 19 residues. V gave up 4 bases and J gave up 0 bases; unmatched junction bases: 11. CDR3 protein: CASSWGTGEKGATNEKLFF. CDR3 DNA sequence: TGTGCCAGCAGTTGGGGGACAGGGGAGAAGGGCGCAACTAATGAAAAACTGTTTTTT.

The chain links TRBV20-1 to TRBJ2-7; 8 bases agree with TRBD1. V shed 5 bases, J shed 4 bases, and the junction held 1 base outside the gene matches. The CDR3 is 11 residues long. Germline assignment: CDR1 DFQATT and CDR2 SNEGSKA (reference sequence). Written as DNA, the CDR3 is TGCAGTGCTGGGGACAGGTACGAGCAGTACTTC. Protein product: CSAGDRYEQYF.

The chain employs TRBV14 and TRBJ2-7, with 8 positions matching TRBD1. V lost 2 bases to trimming and J lost 3 bases; unmatched junction nucleotides: 3. The CDR3 length is 14 residues. Germline CDR1 reads SGHDN; CDR2 reads FVKESK. Written as DNA, the CDR3 is TGTGCCAGCAGCCAACTCGGACAGGGCTACGAGCAGTACTTC. Its protein is CASSQLGQGYEQYF.

The chain recombines TRBV19 with TRBJ1-5; D is perhaps TRBD1 (5 bases). The CDR3 contains 15 residues. V was clipped by 5 bases and J by 0 bases, with 11 bases between them. Germline V gives CDR1 LNHDA, CDR2 SQIVND (reference sequence). The CDR3 DNA sequence: TGTGCCAGTAGTGGGGGACTCTATAGCAATCAGCCCCAGCATTTT. It translates to CASSGGLYSNQPQHF.

The CDR3 DNA sequence: TGCGCCAGCAGCGAATACAATGAGCAGTTCTTC. Protein sequence: CASSEYNEQFF. The chain is built from TRBV10-1 and TRBJ2-1; the D is unclear. Trimming cost V 6 bases and J 4 bases, with 4 bases left between them. The length of the CDR3 is 11 residues. Germline V gene lookup returns CDR1 WNHNN and CDR2 SYGVQD (reference sequence).